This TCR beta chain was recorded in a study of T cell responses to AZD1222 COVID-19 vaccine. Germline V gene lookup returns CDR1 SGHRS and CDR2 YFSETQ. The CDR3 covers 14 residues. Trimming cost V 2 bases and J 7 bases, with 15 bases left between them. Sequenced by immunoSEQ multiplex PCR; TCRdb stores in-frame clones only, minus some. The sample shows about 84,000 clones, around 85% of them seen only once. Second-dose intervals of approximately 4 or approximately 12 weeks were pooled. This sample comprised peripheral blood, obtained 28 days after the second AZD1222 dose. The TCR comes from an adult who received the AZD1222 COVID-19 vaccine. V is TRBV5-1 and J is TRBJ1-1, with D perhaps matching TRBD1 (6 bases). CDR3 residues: CASSLGTEGVEAFF. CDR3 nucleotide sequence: TGCGCCAGCAGCTTAGGGACTGAGGGGGTTGAAGCTTTCTTT.